Listed below are T cell receptor beta chains from one sample, sequenced in a study of blood T cell repertoires in COVID-19. Repertoires were generated with immunoSEQ multiplex PCR, while TCRdb's copy carries only in-frame clones and drops some. This table has around 220,000 clones, approximately 84% appearing once. The sequenced sample consisted of peripheral blood. The origin of the receptors is a middle-aged man with active or convalescent COVID-19. Each CDR3 is given with its conserved first and last residue. A D gene is named only where the DNA matches it firmly. The size of a clone is reported for some rows only, either as once, few or many, or as a class for expanded clones.

d_call: TRBD1
clone_size: .
v_call: TRBV4-1
j_call: TRBJ2-3
cdr3_nt: TGCGCCAGCAGCCAACCCAGGACAGGGGCAATAGATACGCAGTATTTT
cdr3_aa: CASSQPRTGAIDTQYF

d_call: .
clone_size: .
v_call: TRBV20-1
j_call: TRBJ1-1
cdr3_nt: TGCAGTGCTAGAGGATTGGACATCGGGTTT
cdr3_aa: CSARGLDIGF

d_call: .
clone_size: .
v_call: TRBV3-1/TRBV3-2
j_call: TRBJ2-7
cdr3_nt: TGTGCCAGCAGCCTAGGGGCAGGGAAGTACGAGCAGTACTTC
cdr3_aa: CASSLGAGKYEQYF

d_call: TRBD2
clone_size: .
v_call: TRBV27
j_call: TRBJ2-2
cdr3_nt: TGTGCCAGCAGACGAGCGGGGGGGAGTAACACCGGGGAGCTGTTTTTT
cdr3_aa: CASRRAGGSNTGELFF

d_call: TRBD1
clone_size: .
v_call: TRBV7-6
j_call: TRBJ1-1
cdr3_nt: TGTGCCAGCAGCACGGACCGGGACAGGGGGCGGACTGAAGCTTTCTTT
cdr3_aa: CASSTDRDRGRTEAFF

d_call: .
clone_size: .
v_call: TRBV5-5
j_call: TRBJ2-4
cdr3_nt: TGTGCCAGCAGCTCGAACGGGCCCAGGGCGGACATTCAGTACTTC
cdr3_aa: CASSSNGPRADIQYF

d_call: TRBD1
clone_size: .
v_call: TRBV9
j_call: TRBJ2-3
cdr3_nt: TGTGCCAGCAGCCATCCCGGGACAGGGCGGGCGGGCACAGATACGCAGTATTTT
cdr3_aa: CASSHPGTGRAGTDTQYF

d_call: .
clone_size: .
v_call: TRBV29-1
j_call: TRBJ1-1
cdr3_nt: TGCAGCGTTGTCGGGTTGCAGGGCACTGAAGCTTTCTTT
cdr3_aa: CSVVGLQGTEAFF

d_call: .
clone_size: .
v_call: TRBV27
j_call: TRBJ2-3
cdr3_nt: TGTGCCAGCACCTATCATCCCGCAGATACGCAGTATTTT
cdr3_aa: CASTYHPADTQYF

d_call: .
clone_size: .
v_call: TRBV30
j_call: TRBJ1-6
cdr3_nt: TGTGCCCTTCCACAGGGTGGGCAGAATTCACCCCTCCACTTT
cdr3_aa: CALPQGGQNSPLHF

d_call: TRBD1
clone_size: .
v_call: TRBV6-4
j_call: TRBJ1-2
cdr3_nt: TGTGCCAGCAGTGCCTCGAGGGGGCAGGTCTATGGCTACACCTTC
cdr3_aa: CASSASRGQVYGYTF

d_call: TRBD1
clone_size: once
v_call: TRBV19
j_call: TRBJ1-2
cdr3_nt: TGTGCCAGTAGCCTAAGTCCCGGGACAGGGGATTATGGCTACACCTTC
cdr3_aa: CASSLSPGTGDYGYTF

d_call: TRBD2
clone_size: .
v_call: TRBV27
j_call: TRBJ2-1
cdr3_nt: TGTGCCAGCAGTTATGGTGATAGCGGGAGGATCAACAATGAGCAGTTCTTC
cdr3_aa: CASSYGDSGRINNEQFF

d_call: TRBD2
clone_size: .
v_call: TRBV5-4
j_call: TRBJ2-5
cdr3_nt: TGTGCCAGCAGCGGATCTAGCGGGAGCCGGGAGACCCAGTACTTC
cdr3_aa: CASSGSSGSRETQYF